These T cell receptor beta chains were read from a single sample in a study of blood T cells in healthy people across ages. TCRdb re-analysed the 5' RACE reads in MiXCR, keeping a single row per CDR3 protein. Here the sample spans fewer than 2 million distinct CDR3 sequences, approximately 40% being singletons. What was sequenced was blood. These receptor sequences come from a human donor in good health. The CDR3 runs from the conserved cysteine through the conserved F or W. D genes are given only for firm matches. Some rows have no size entry. The others give once, few or many, or a class for an expanded clone.

>many|.|TRBV6-2/TRBV6-3|TRBJ2-7
TGTGCCAGCAGTAACACAGCCTACGAGCAGTACTTC
CASSNTAYEQYF
>few|.|TRBV4-2|TRBJ2-6
TGTGCCACCCTTGACATCCTCTCTGGGGCCAACGTCCTGACTTTC
CATLDILSGANVLTF
>.|.|TRBV5-5|TRBJ2-5
TGTGCCAGCAGCTTGTGGGACTCCCAAGAGACCCAGTACTTC
CASSLWDSQETQYF
>.|.|TRBV7-2|TRBJ2-1
TGTGCCTCATCGACGAACTACAATGAGCAGTTCTTC
CASSTNYNEQFF
>.|.|TRBV6-1|TRBJ1-2
TGTGCCAGCAGTGAGAATGCAGTCCGAGCTAACTATGGCTACACCTTC
CASSENAVRANYGYTF
>few|.|TRBV6-2/TRBV6-3|TRBJ2-7
TGTGCCAGCAGTTACTTTTGGGGTCCTTCCTACGAGCAGTACTTC
CASSYFWGPSYEQYF
>few|TRBD1|TRBV12-3/TRBV12-4|TRBJ1-2
TGTGCCAGCAGGAAGACAGGGAACTATGGCTACACCTTC
CASRKTGNYGYTF
>.|TRBD2|TRBV12-3/TRBV12-4|TRBJ2-5
TGTGCCAGCAGTTCTGTCAGCGGGGGTAGAGAGACCCAGTACTTC
CASSSVSGGRETQYF
>few|.|TRBV12-5|TRBJ2-5
TGTGCTAGTGGTTTCTCGGTAGGGACGGTCAAGGGGACCCAGTACTTC
CASGFSVGTVKGTQYF
>.|.|TRBV21-1|TRBJ2-5
TGTGCCAGCAGCAAGGGGAAGCCGGGGGAGCAGTACTTC
CASSKGKPGEQYF
>.|.|TRBV20-1|TRBJ1-1
TGCAGTGCTAGAATGTCCCCAATCTACACTGAAGCTTTCTTT
CSARMSPIYTEAFF
>.|TRBD1|TRBV5-1|TRBJ1-1
TGCGCCAGCAGCTTGAACAGGGGGCCCACTGAAGCTTTCTTT
CASSLNRGPTEAFF
>.|TRBD1|TRBV2|TRBJ2-5
TGTGCCAGCAGTGTTACCGGGACAGTACACCAAGAGACCCAGTACTTC
CASSVTGTVHQETQYF
>.|.|TRBV7-2|TRBJ2-7
TGTGCCAGCAGCTTAGCAGTAGGGGGGGCGAACGAGCAGTACTTC
CASSLAVGGANEQYF
>.|.|TRBV3-1|TRBJ2-4
TGTGCCAGCAGCCAAGGGCCTAAACTAGCCAAAAACATTCAGTACTTC
CASSQGPKLAKNIQYF
>.|.|TRBV6-6|TRBJ2-7
TGTGCCAGCAGTCCCCCGGCGACCCACGAGCAGTACTTC
CASSPPATHEQYF
>.|.|TRBV12-3/TRBV12-4|TRBJ2-1
TGTGCCAGCAGTTCAACAGGGCCGTGGGAGCAGTTCTTC
CASSSTGPWEQFF
>.|.|TRBV9|TRBJ1-4
TGTGCCAGCAGCGGAGACCAGACGCAAGCAACTAATGAAAAACTGTTTTTT
CASSGDQTQATNEKLFF
>few|.|TRBV7-2|TRBJ1-2
TGTGCCAGCAGCTTAGCGCTGGGGGGCTATGGCTACACCTTC
CASSLALGGYGYTF
>.|.|TRBV5-6|TRBJ2-7
TGTGCCAGCACCCGAGCTCAGGACGAGCAGTACTTC
CASTRAQDEQYF
>few|.|TRBV7-9|TRBJ2-1
TGTGCCAGCAGCTTATTCGGGGGCGACGAGCAGTTCTTC
CASSLFGGDEQFF
>.|.|TRBV5-1|TRBJ2-3
TGCGCCAGCAGCTTTGACAGCAATCAGCCCCAGTATTTT
CASSFDSNQPQYF
>.|TRBD1|TRBV28|TRBJ2-1
TGTGCCAGCAGACAACAGGGGGGTAGCAATGAGCAGTTCTTC
CASRQQGGSNEQFF
>.|.|TRBV3-1|TRBJ1-6
TGTGCCAGCAGCCAAGGCCAGGGGCAAAATTCACCCCTCCACTTT
CASSQGQGQNSPLHF
>.|TRBD1|TRBV10-3|TRBJ2-4
TGTGCCATCAGTGGTACAGGGGTGACCGCCAAAAACATTCAGTACTTC
CAISGTGVTAKNIQYF
>.|TRBD1|TRBV20-1|TRBJ1-2
TGCAGTGCTGACGACAGGGAGGGCTATGGCTACACCTTC
CSADDREGYGYTF